This paragraph covers one T cell receptor (beta chain) sequence. Its specificity is not known. Other DNA sequences in this specimen translate into the identical CDR3. The data derive from a study of shared clonotypes between healthy human individuals. Study background: CD8 memory received one plate per donor, CD8 naive two, CD4 memory three and CD4 naive three. Findings of the study overall: Clonotypes shared by all four donors outscored non-shared clonotypes in generation probability.

It was across several immunoSEQ plates that each subset's genomic DNA was evenly split. Repertoires were generated with immunoSEQ multiplex PCR, while TCRdb's copy carries only in-frame clones and drops some. Here the sample spans 2 million to 2.5 million clones, around 96% being singletons. Naive CD8 cells lacked CD45RO, underwent positive selection for CCR7 and left out terminally differentiated effector memory CD45RA+ cells. All donors were healthy HIV-negative adults lacking recent acute infections or vaccinations. The junction had 6 bases not matched to a gene; V was cut back by 5 bases and J by 5 bases. From germline, CDR1 is SGHAT and CDR2 FQNNGV. This CDR3 spans 14 amino acids.

Specimen: naive CD8+ T cells sorted from blood. This chain joins TRBV11-2 and TRBJ1-2, with TRBD1 matching over 9 bases. This receptor was identified in a man younger than 35 in good health. The CDR3 DNA reads as TGTGCCAGCAGCCTTCTGGGGACAGGGTATGGCTACACCTTC. This translates into CASSLLGTGYGYTF.